This TCR beta chain was sequenced in a study of T-cell memory formation after mild COVID-19. Study background: The TCR clusters were mostly specific to one donor. Study-level points and caveats: The study detected some responding clones in pre-infection memory, suggesting cross-reactive memory joined.

Constant-segment primers served in 5'RACE that generated TCR alpha and TCR beta cDNA libraries bearing sample barcodes and UMIs. From the 5' RACE reads, TCRdb called clonotypes with MiXCR, one entry per CDR3 protein. The table lists 85,000 to 130,000 distinct CDR3 sequences, about an eighth of them singletons. This clonotype occurred a few times. Its specificity is unknown. This CDR3 has 14 residues. Looked up from germline, CDR1 is LNHDA and CDR2 is SQIVND (reference sequence). Trimming removed 5 bases from V and 3 bases from J, with 14 bases in between. The V call is TRBV19, the J call TRBJ2-7, with D tentatively TRBD2 (6 bases). The material sequenced was PBMCs or a T cell subset sorted from them (not recorded which). The source of this sequence is an adult woman who had mild COVID-19 (a few samples of this study predate the infection). Cell type and time point are not known. CDR3: CASSLGGGGYEQYF. The DNA for the CDR3 is TGTGCCAGTAGTTTGGGGGGAGGTGGCTACGAGCAGTACTTC.